The 7 T cell receptor beta chains below all came from one sample that was sequenced in a study of blood T cell repertoires in COVID-19. Only in-frame clones appear in the TCRdb table, and some are missing; sequencing was by immunoSEQ multiplex PCR. Among about 150,000 clones, roughly nine tenths were seen once, and the ten largest hold 2% to 3%. Sequencing was performed on peripheral blood. These TCRs come from a woman in her seventies with acute or convalescent COVID-19.

The gene calls are TRBV3-1 (or the pseudogene TRBV3-2) and TRBJ1-2; D is uncertain. Trimming took 6 bases from V and 3 from J, leaving 8 bases between them. The CDR3 consists of 12 residues. The germline CDR1 and CDR2 sequences are LGHDT and YNNKEL (reference sequence). CDR3 protein: CASRAGDYGYTF. Written as DNA, the CDR3 is TGTGCCAGCAGGGCCGGGGACTATGGCTACACCTTC.

A single count supports this clone. CDR3 coding DNA: TGCAGCGTTTTGATGTTAGCGGGGGGGCCCTACAATGAGCAGTTCTTC. Protein sequence: CSVLMLAGGPYNEQFF. The chain uses TRBV29-1 and TRBJ2-1; 11 bases are shared with TRBD2. Germline lookup yields CDR1 SQVTM and CDR2 ANQGSEA. V gave up 5 bases and J gave up 2 bases; unmatched junction bases: 8. This CDR3 contains 16 residues.

This clone is a singleton in its sample. The V and J genes are TRBV18 and TRBJ2-3, with a possible D match to TRBD2 (6 bases). The CDR3 covers 15 residues. Between the trimmed V and J ends, which lost 6 bases and 3 bases, there was a span of 16 bases. CDR1 and CDR2 (germline): KGHSH, LQKENI. This CDR3 reads CASSRHGGGTDTQYF. CDR3 nucleotides: TGTGCCAGCTCGCGCCACGGGGGAGGAACAGATACGCAGTATTTT.

The chain recombines TRBV19 with TRBJ1-2, with D unresolved. CDR1 LNHDA and CDR2 SQIVND come from the germline V gene (reference sequence). This CDR3 has 13 amino acids. With 3 bases removed from V and 4 bases from J, the gap between germline ends came to 9 bases. The CDR3 loop is CASSIDILYGYTF. DNA of the CDR3: TGTGCCAGTAGTATCGATATACTCTATGGCTACACCTTC.

The genes are TRBV18 and TRBJ2-2, with no clear D. The ends were cut back, 2 bases at V and 4 bases at J, with 8 bases in the middle. The CDR3 sequence is 14 residues long. Germline V gene data show CDR1 as KGHSH and CDR2 as LQKENI. The CDR3: CASSPGPGTGELFF. Here the CDR3 DNA reads TGTGCCAGCTCACCAGGTCCGGGCACCGGGGAGCTGTTTTTT.

This clone was detected a few times. The chain uses TRBV6-2 or TRBV6-3 and TRBJ1-2; the D gene is possibly TRBD1 (6 bases). Trimming left V 0 bases short and J 4 bases short, with 15 bases between. Germline V gives CDR1 MNHEY, CDR2 SVGEGT. This CDR3 comprises 16 residues. CDR3 residues: CASSYSTGPKVYGYTF. CDR3 DNA: TGTGCCAGCAGTTACTCGACAGGTCCTAAAGTCTATGGCTACACCTTC.

CDR3 sequence reads: CASSSGTGGSVNYGYTF. CDR3 DNA sequence: TGTGCCAGCAGCTCCGGGACAGGGGGCTCGGTTAACTATGGCTACACCTTC. The chain recombines TRBV7-9 with TRBJ1-2; 12 positions agree with TRBD1. Germline V CDR1 and CDR2: SEHNR, FQNEAQ (reference sequence). V trimming: 4 bases; J trimming: 1 base; junction bases outside the gene matches: 7. CDR3 length: 17 residues.